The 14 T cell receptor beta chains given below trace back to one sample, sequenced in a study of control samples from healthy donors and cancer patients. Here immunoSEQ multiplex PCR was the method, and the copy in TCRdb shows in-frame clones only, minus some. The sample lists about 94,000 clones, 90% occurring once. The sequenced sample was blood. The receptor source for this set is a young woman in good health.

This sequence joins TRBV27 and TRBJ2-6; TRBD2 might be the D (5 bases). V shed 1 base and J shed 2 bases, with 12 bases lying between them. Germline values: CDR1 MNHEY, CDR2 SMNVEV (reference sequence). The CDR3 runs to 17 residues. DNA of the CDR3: TGTGCCAGCAGTTTATGGGTCGAGGGCCCTGGGGCCAACGTCCTGACTTTC. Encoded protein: CASSLWVEGPGANVLTF.

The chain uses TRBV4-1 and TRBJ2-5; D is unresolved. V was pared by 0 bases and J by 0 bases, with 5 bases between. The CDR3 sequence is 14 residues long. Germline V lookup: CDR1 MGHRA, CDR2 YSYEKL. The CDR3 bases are TGCGCCAGCAGCCAAGAGGAGTACCAAGAGACCCAGTACTTC. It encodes CASSQEEYQETQYF.

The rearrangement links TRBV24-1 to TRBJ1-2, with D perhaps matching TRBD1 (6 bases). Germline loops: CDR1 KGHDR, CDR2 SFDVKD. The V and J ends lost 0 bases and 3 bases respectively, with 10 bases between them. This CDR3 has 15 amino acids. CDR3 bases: TGTGCCACCAGTGATTTGCGGGGGGCCGACTATGGCTACACCTTC. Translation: CATSDLRGADYGYTF.

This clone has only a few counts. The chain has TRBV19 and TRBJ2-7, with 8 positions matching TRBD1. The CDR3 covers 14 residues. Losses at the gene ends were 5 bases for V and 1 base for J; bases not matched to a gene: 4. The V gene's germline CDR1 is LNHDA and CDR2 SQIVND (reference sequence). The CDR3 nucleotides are TGTGCCAGTAGTCCCAGGGGGCAGTCCTACGAGCAGTACTTC. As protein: CASSPRGQSYEQYF.

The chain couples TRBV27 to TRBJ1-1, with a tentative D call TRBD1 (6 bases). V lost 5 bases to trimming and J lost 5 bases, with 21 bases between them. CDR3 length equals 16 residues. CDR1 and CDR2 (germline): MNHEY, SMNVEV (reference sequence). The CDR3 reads CASSPAGQGPGTEAFF. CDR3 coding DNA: TGTGCCAGCAGTCCCGCGGGGCAGGGGCCAGGGACTGAAGCTTTCTTT.

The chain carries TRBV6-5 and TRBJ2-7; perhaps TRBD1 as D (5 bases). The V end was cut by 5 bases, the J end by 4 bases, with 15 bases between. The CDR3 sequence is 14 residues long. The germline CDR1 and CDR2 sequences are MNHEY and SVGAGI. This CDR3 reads CASSPPAGKYEQYF. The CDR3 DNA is TGTGCCAGCAGTCCCCCGGCAGGGAAGTACGAGCAGTACTTC.

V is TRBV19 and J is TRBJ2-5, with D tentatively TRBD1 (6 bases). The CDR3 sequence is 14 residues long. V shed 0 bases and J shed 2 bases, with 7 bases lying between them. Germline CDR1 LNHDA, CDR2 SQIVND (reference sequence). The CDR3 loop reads CASSIDGQQETQYF. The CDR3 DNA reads TGTGCCAGTAGTATAGATGGACAGCAAGAGACCCAGTACTTC. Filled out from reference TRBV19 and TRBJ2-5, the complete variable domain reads DGGITQSPKYLFRKEGQNVTLSCEQNLNHDAMYWYRQDPGQGLRLIYYSQIVNDFQKGDIAEGYSVSREKKESFPLTVTSAQKNPTAFYLCASSIDGQQETQYFGPGTRLLVL.

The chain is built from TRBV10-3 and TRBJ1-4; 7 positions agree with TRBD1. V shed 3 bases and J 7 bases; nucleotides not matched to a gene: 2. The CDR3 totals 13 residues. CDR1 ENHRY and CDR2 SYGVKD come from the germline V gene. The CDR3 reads CAISEQGSEKLFF. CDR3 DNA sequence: TGTGCCATCAGTGAACAGGGGAGTGAAAAACTGTTTTTT.

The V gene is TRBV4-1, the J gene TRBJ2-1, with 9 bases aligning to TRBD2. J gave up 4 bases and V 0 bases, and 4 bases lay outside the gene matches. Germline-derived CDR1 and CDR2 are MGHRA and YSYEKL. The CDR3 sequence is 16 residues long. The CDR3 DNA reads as TGCGCCAGCAGCCAAGAGACTAGCGGACCTTACAATGAGCAGTTCTTC. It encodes CASSQETSGPYNEQFF.

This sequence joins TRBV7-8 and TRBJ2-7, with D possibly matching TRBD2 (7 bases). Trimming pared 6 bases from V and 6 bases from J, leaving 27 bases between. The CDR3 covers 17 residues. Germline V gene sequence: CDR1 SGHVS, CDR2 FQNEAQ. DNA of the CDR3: TGTGCCAGCAGTCATACCCTTCTGGGGGAGGGGGTGCGCGAGCAGTACTTC. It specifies CASSHTLLGEGVREQYF.

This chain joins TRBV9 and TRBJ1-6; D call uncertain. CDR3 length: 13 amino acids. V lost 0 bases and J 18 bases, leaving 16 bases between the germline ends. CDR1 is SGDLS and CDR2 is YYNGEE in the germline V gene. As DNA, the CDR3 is TGTGCCAGCAGCGTAGGTAAATACGGTACTCACCACTTT. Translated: CASSVGKYGTHHF.

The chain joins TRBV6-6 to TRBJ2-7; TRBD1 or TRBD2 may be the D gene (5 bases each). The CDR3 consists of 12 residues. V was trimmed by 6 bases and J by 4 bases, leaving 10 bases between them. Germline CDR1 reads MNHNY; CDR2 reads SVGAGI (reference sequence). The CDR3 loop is CASSPREYEQYF. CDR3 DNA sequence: TGTGCCAGCAGCCCCAGGGAGTACGAGCAGTACTTC.

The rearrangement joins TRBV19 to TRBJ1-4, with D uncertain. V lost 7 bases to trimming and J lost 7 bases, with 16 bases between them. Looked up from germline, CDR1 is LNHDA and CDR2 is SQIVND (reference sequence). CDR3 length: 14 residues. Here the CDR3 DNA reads TGTGCCAGTATCGGACGGACCATGGGTGAAAAACTGTTTTTT. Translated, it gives CASIGRTMGEKLFF. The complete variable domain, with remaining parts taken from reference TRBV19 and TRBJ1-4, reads DGGITQSPKYLFRKEGQNVTLSCEQNLNHDAMYWYRQDPGQGLRLIYYSQIVNDFQKGDIAEGYSVSREKKESFPLTVTSAQKNPTAFYLCASIGRTMGEKLFFGSGTQLSVL.

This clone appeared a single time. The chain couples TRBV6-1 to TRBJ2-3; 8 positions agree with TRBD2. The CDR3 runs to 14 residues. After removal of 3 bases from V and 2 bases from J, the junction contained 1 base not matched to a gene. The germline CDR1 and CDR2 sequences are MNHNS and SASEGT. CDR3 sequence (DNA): TGTGCCAGCAGTGACGGGGGGGTCACAGATACGCAGTATTTT. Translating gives CASSDGGVTDTQYF.